This is a list of T cell receptor beta chains from one sample in a study of graft-versus-host responses after intestinal transplantation. Clones were read by immunoSEQ multiplex PCR, and TCRdb kept only the in-frame ones, dropping some. The sample carries fewer than 110,000 clones, 93% recorded once. Their target antigens are unknown. This material consisted of unstimulated CD8+ T cells sorted from spleen or lymph node cells, taken before intestinal transplant. Receptors were obtained from a human donor who received an intestinal transplant. CDR3s include the opening cysteine and the closing phenylalanine or tryptophan. The order of the fields is D gene, clone size, CDR3 length, V gene, J gene, CDR3 DNA, CDR3 protein. The D gene is left open where the match is weak. A row's size may be missing; if present it is once, few, many or a size class.

-	-	13	TRBV7-9	TRBJ1-4	TGTGCCAGCAGCCCTCAGGGAGACGAAAAACTGTTTTTT	CASSPQGDEKLFF
-	-	15	TRBV14	TRBJ2-3	TGTGCCAGCAGCCAGACAGGTGCTAGCACAGATACGCAGTATTTT	CASSQTGASTDTQYF
-	-	16	TRBV7-5	TRBJ2-1	TGTGTCAGAAGCTTACCCGGCAAAGCGTTCTACAATGAGCAGTTCTTC	CVRSLPGKAFYNEQFF
-	-	13	TRBV4-1	TRBJ2-1	TGCGCCAGCAGCCGATCGCTAGGCAATGAGCAGTTCTTC	CASSRSLGNEQFF
-	-	17	TRBV21-1	TRBJ1-5	TGTGCCAGCAGCAAAGGGCCCTACAGGGGAGGCAATCAGCCCCAGCATTTT	CASSKGPYRGGNQPQHF
TRBD1	-	14	TRBV9	TRBJ2-7	TGTGCCAGCAGCGTAGAACAGGGGAGCTACGAGCAGTACTTC	CASSVEQGSYEQYF
-	-	12	TRBV4-1	TRBJ1-1	TGCGCCAGCAGCCAAGGGGGTCGTGAAGCTTTCTTT	CASSQGGREAFF
-	once	13	TRBV5-1	TRBJ1-1	TGCGCCAGCAGCCCCGGGGGTAACACTGAAGCTTTCTTT	CASSPGGNTEAFF
TRBD1	-	15	TRBV5-5	TRBJ2-7	TGTGCCAGCTTGAGGGGACCGGGACAGGCCTACGAGCAGTACTTC	CASLRGPGQAYEQYF
TRBD2	-	15	TRBV7-9	TRBJ2-3	TGTGCCAGCAGCTTTCCGGCGGGGGGAACAGATACGCAGTATTTT	CASSFPAGGTDTQYF
-	once	15	TRBV27	TRBJ1-3	TGTGCCAGCAGTTTATCAGGGTTCTCTGGAAACACCATATATTTT	CASSLSGFSGNTIYF
-	-	15	TRBV21-1	TRBJ1-2	TGTGCCAGCAGCAAAGAGACTTGTGCCAACTATGGCTACACCTTC	CASSKETCANYGYTF
-	-	9	TRBV6-5	TRBJ2-3	TGTGCCAGCGGGGAAAGAAGGTATTTT	CASGERRYF
-	once	13	TRBV10-3	TRBJ2-7	TGTGCCATCGCCGTCAGGGCCTCCTACGAGCAGTACTTC	CAIAVRASYEQYF
-	-	16	TRBV19	TRBJ2-7	TGTGCCAGTAGTATTCGTTGGGGAACCGGGGTGGACGAGCAGTACTTC	CASSIRWGTGVDEQYF
TRBD2	-	16	TRBV13	TRBJ2-5	TGTGCCAGCAGCTTAATGCTAGCGGGGAGGGAAAAGACCCAGTACTTC	CASSLMLAGREKTQYF
TRBD2	-	14	TRBV14	TRBJ2-7	TGTGCCAGCAGCCTTTTGACTAGCGGGTACGAGCAGTACTTC	CASSLLTSGYEQYF
TRBD1	once	17	TRBV19	TRBJ1-1	TGTGCCAGTAGTCACGGACAGGGGCTTTACTTGGGCACTGAAGCTTTCTTT	CASSHGQGLYLGTEAFF
TRBD1	once	15	TRBV4-1	TRBJ1-1	TGCGCCAGCAGCCAAGTACAGGGGACAAACACTGAAGCTTTCTTT	CASSQVQGTNTEAFF
TRBD1	-	14	TRBV5-4	TRBJ1-2	TGTGCCAGCAGCGGGACCGGGACAGGGGTCGGCTACACCTTC	CASSGTGTGVGYTF
-	-	16	TRBV5-3	TRBJ2-3	TGTGCCAGAAGCCAAACGCTGGAGCTCGGCACAGATACGCAGTATTTT	CARSQTLELGTDTQYF
-	-	13	TRBV11-2	TRBJ2-7	TGTGCAGAACCGGGAATGAAGGCCTACGAGCAGTACTTC	CAEPGMKAYEQYF
-	-	16	TRBV4-1	TRBJ1-1	TGCGCCAGCAGCCAAGATAGAGAGGGGATGAACACTGAAGCTTTCTTT	CASSQDREGMNTEAFF